The rows below give T cell receptor beta chains drawn from one sample of a study of shared clonotypes between healthy human individuals. Profiling relied on immunoSEQ multiplex PCR, and the TCRdb table lists in-frame clones only, not all of them. The repertoire includes about 680,000 clones, under 80% of them detected once, and over 1.5% sits in the top ten. Material: memory CD4+ T cells sorted from blood. These receptors were obtained from a woman aged 25 to 45 in good health. CDR3s include the opening cysteine and the closing phenylalanine or tryptophan. The D gene is left open where the match is weak. Rows may omit the clone size; those that give it use once, few, many or a size class.

j_call clone_size d_call v_call cdr3_nt cdr3_aa
TRBJ2-7 once TRBD2 TRBV2 TGTGCCAGCAGTGATACTAGCGCCGGGGCCCACGAGCAGTACTTC CASSDTSAGAHEQYF
TRBJ1-1 - - TRBV29-1 TGCAGCGTTGGACGAGAGACGAACACTGAAGCTTTCTTT CSVGRETNTEAFF
TRBJ1-2 few TRBD1 TRBV4-1 TGCGCCAGCAGAGGGACAGGGAAGCGAAGCTACACCTTC CASRGTGKRSYTF
TRBJ2-1 - TRBD1 TRBV7-9 TGTGCCAGCAGCCCGTTAGCTGGACAGGGTTACAATGAGCAGTTCTTC CASSPLAGQGYNEQFF
TRBJ2-7 - - TRBV6-5 TGTGCCAGCAGCAGAATGGGCGGTACCTACGAGCAGTACTTC CASSRMGGTYEQYF
TRBJ1-5 - - TRBV7-9 TGTGCCAGCAGCTTAGGGAGGTCCCATGGGCAGCCCCAGCATTTT CASSLGRSHGQPQHF
TRBJ2-2 - TRBD2 TRBV5-1 TGCGCCAGCAGCCCTAGCGGGACGAACACCGGGGAGCTGTTTTTT CASSPSGTNTGELFF
TRBJ2-2 few - TRBV6-6 TGTGCCAGCACCCGACAGACGAACACCGGGGAGCTGTTTTTT CASTRQTNTGELFF
TRBJ2-3 - - TRBV5-1 TGCGCCAGCAGCTTAGGGAGTTCCGCAGATACGCAGTATTTT CASSLGSSADTQYF
TRBJ2-5 - TRBD1 TRBV18 TGTGCCAGCTCAGAACAGGGGGCCTGGGAGACCCAGTACTTC CASSEQGAWETQYF
TRBJ1-2 - TRBD1 TRBV6-1 TGTGCCAGCAGCAACGACAGGGCCTATGGCTACACCTTC CASSNDRAYGYTF
TRBJ2-2 - - TRBV14 TGTGCCAGCAGCCAAGATCGGACGTTCGTAGGTTCGGGGGAGCTGTTTTTT CASSQDRTFVGSGELFF
TRBJ2-1 - TRBD2 TRBV7-2 TGTGCCAGCAGCTCAGCGGGAGGGCGATACAATGAGCAGTTCTTC CASSSAGGRYNEQFF
TRBJ1-2 - - TRBV28 TGTGCCAGCAGTAGCCGGGACACCGGCTATGGCTACACCTTC CASSSRDTGYGYTF
TRBJ1-5 - - TRBV18 TGTGCCAGCTCACCACCGACGGGGGCGCGGGTCAATCAGCCCCAGCATTTT CASSPPTGARVNQPQHF
TRBJ2-1 - - TRBV5-1 TGCGCCAGCAGCCACGGGGTGGAGGGTTTTAATGAGCAGTTCTTC CASSHGVEGFNEQFF
TRBJ1-1 once - TRBV2 TGTGCCAGCAGTATACAGGGCCCTTGGGCGGCTTTCTTT CASSIQGPWAAFF
TRBJ1-6 few - TRBV6-5 TGTGCCAGCAGGATGTATAATTCACCCCTCCACTTT CASRMYNSPLHF
TRBJ2-7 - - TRBV15 TGTGCCACCAGCAGAGCCAGGGGAGAGGGCTATGAGCAGTACTTC CATSRARGEGYEQYF
TRBJ1-5 - TRBD1 TRBV6-1 TGTGCCAGCAGTGCAGGGGGTATGTTTCAGCCCCAGCATTTT CASSAGGMFQPQHF
TRBJ2-1 - TRBD1 TRBV5-1 TGCGCCAGCAGCCAGGGGGACAGGGACTCGAATGAGCAGTTCTTC CASSQGDRDSNEQFF
TRBJ2-7 - - TRBV18 TGTGCCAGCTCACCACCCTCGAGTAACGAGCAGTACTTC CASSPPSSNEQYF
TRBJ2-7 - - TRBV6-6 TGTGCCAGCACCTTAACACCCCGGGCACACGACGAGCAGTACTTC CASTLTPRAHDEQYF
TRBJ1-3 - TRBD1 TRBV5-1 TGCGCCAGCAGCCTAGGGACAGAAGGAAACACCATATATTTT CASSLGTEGNTIYF
TRBJ1-1 - - TRBV19 TGTGCCAGTAGTATAAGGCCCGGGACGAAAATCATGAACACTGAAGCTTTCTTT CASSIRPGTKIMNTEAFF
TRBJ2-1 - TRBD2 TRBV4-2 TGTGCCAGCAGCCAAGATCCTCCCGGGACTAGAAGTGAGCAGTTCTTC CASSQDPPGTRSEQFF
TRBJ2-7 - - TRBV5-5 TGTGCCAGCAGCCTGCGCGGGACAGACTGGGAGCAGTACTTC CASSLRGTDWEQYF
TRBJ1-3 - - TRBV29-1 TGCAGCGGGTCGATGACAGGTGGAAACACCATATATTTT CSGSMTGGNTIYF
TRBJ1-5 - TRBD1 TRBV5-6 TGTGCCAGCAGCTTGGTGCCGGGACAGAGCAATCAGCCCCAGCATTTT CASSLVPGQSNQPQHF
TRBJ2-7 - TRBD2 TRBV27 TGTGCCAGCAGTTTCAGGTCGGCTAGCGGGATCAAGTACGAGCAGTACTTC CASSFRSASGIKYEQYF
TRBJ2-5 - - TRBV7-9 TGTGCCAGCAGCCCTACAGCAGGGCAAGAGACCCAGTACTTC CASSPTAGQETQYF
TRBJ2-7 - - TRBV7-9 TGTGCCAGCAGCTCAAGGGATTTCACCTACGAGCAGTACTTC CASSSRDFTYEQYF
TRBJ2-3 - TRBD2 TRBV19 TGTGCCAGTAGTCCCGGCCTAGCGGGAAGTCCCACAGATACGCAGTATTTT CASSPGLAGSPTDTQYF
TRBJ2-7 - - TRBV7-9 TGTGCCAGCGCGGAGGGGGTCGAGCAGTACTTC CASAEGVEQYF
TRBJ1-2 - - TRBV4-1 TGCGCCAGCAGCCCCGACCCAACGGGCTATGGCTACACCTTC CASSPDPTGYGYTF
TRBJ2-7 - TRBD2 TRBV25-1 TGTGCCAGCAGTGAGTCCGGGACTAGCGGAGCAGTTTCCTACGAGCAGTACTTC CASSESGTSGAVSYEQYF
TRBJ2-7 - TRBD1 TRBV18 TGTGCCAGCTCACCGCTCGGGACAGGTGCAACCTACGAGCAGTACTTC CASSPLGTGATYEQYF
TRBJ2-3 - TRBD1 TRBV5-1 TGCGCCAGCAGCTATGGGACAGGGATGGGCTCTAGCACAGATACGCAGTATTTT CASSYGTGMGSSTDTQYF
TRBJ2-1 - TRBD1 TRBV19 TGTGCCAGTAGTCAGGGACAGGCCCTTGACAATGAGCAGTTCTTC CASSQGQALDNEQFF
TRBJ2-2 - TRBD2 TRBV5-1 TGCGCCAGCAGTCCAACTAGCGGCACCGGGGAGCTGTTTTTT CASSPTSGTGELFF
TRBJ2-3 - TRBD1 TRBV6-5 TGTGCCAGCAGTTCGGACAGGCCCTACACAGATACGCAGTATTTT CASSSDRPYTDTQYF
TRBJ2-1 many TRBD2 TRBV6-6 TGTGCCAGCAGCCTCGGGACTAGCGGGACAAAATGGCAGTTCTTC CASSLGTSGTKWQFF
TRBJ1-2 few TRBD1 TRBV11-2 TGTGCCAGCAGCGTACAGGGGTGGGATGGCTACACCTTC CASSVQGWDGYTF
TRBJ1-4 - - TRBV19 TGTGCCAGTAGTATCGTATCCCCGATCGGCGAAAAACTGTTTTTT CASSIVSPIGEKLFF
TRBJ1-1 - - TRBV10-3 TGTGCCATCGCTCCGGGACAAAACACTGAAGCTTTCTTT CAIAPGQNTEAFF
TRBJ2-7 - - TRBV11-2 TGTGCCAGCAGCCCAACGACGGGGTCCTACGAGCAGTACTTC CASSPTTGSYEQYF
TRBJ2-5 - - TRBV5-4 TGTGCCAGCAGCTTGGTCCATTCTCCCGAGACCCAGTACTTC CASSLVHSPETQYF
TRBJ2-7 - - TRBV5-5 TGTGCCAGCAGCTTTATATGGCCCCCAGGCCCGTCCACTAACGAGCAGTACTTC CASSFIWPPGPSTNEQYF
TRBJ2-3 - - TRBV19 TGTGCCAGTAGTCGCACACTAGCAGCCGCCCGAGATACGCAGTATTTT CASSRTLAAARDTQYF
TRBJ2-3 few TRBD2 TRBV28 TGTGCCAGCAGTTCCCCTGCTAGCGCGGGAGGGCTCCACGATACGCAGTATTTT CASSSPASAGGLHDTQYF
TRBJ2-1 once TRBD2 TRBV5-1 TGCGCCAGCAGCCCTTTAGCGGGAGGGCCCCACAATGAGCAGTTCTTC CASSPLAGGPHNEQFF
TRBJ1-2 - - TRBV28 TGTGCCAGCAGTCCAGGTGGCTCTGGGGGCTACACCTTC CASSPGGSGGYTF
TRBJ2-7 - - TRBV9 TGTGCCAGCAGCTCCTCTGATTTGATACAAGAGTTC CASSSSDLIQEF
TRBJ2-1 - TRBD2 TRBV11-2 TGTGCCAGCAGCGCAAAGACTAGCGGGGGCAATGAGCAGTTCTTC CASSAKTSGGNEQFF
TRBJ2-1 - TRBD2 TRBV5-1 TGCGCCAGCAGCTCGACTAGCGGGATTCAGGGCAATGAGCAGTTCTTC CASSSTSGIQGNEQFF
TRBJ2-5 - - TRBV30 TGTGCCTGGATTCCGCCAGCTGAAGAGACCCAGTACTTC CAWIPPAEETQYF
TRBJ2-6 - - TRBV18 TGTGCCAGCTCACCCCAAAGCTCTGGGGCCAACGTCCTGACTTTC CASSPQSSGANVLTF
TRBJ1-2 - - TRBV28 TGTGCCAGCAGTTACCCGATGGGGGGGAACGGCTATGGCTACACCTTC CASSYPMGGNGYGYTF
TRBJ1-3 once - TRBV7-3 TGTGCCAGCAGCTTAAACGGTCTATCTGGAAACACCATATATTTT CASSLNGLSGNTIYF